This T cell receptor beta chain stems from a study of blood T cells in healthy people across ages. Study results and caveats: Both naive CD4+ cell counts and diversity were greater in long-lived donors than in aged donors.

V dropped 3 bases and J dropped 2; count of bases not matched to a gene: 14. This CDR3 has 17 amino acids. Per the germline V gene, CDR1 is DFQATT and CDR2 is SNEGSKA (reference sequence). For the second PCR, which ran for roughly 6 to 12 cycles, a sample-barcoded 5' primer and a J-beta primer mix were used. From the 5' RACE reads, TCRdb called clonotypes with MiXCR, one entry per CDR3 protein. The table includes about 760,000 distinct CDR3 sequences, 20% to 30% detected once. For this clonotype: Its antigen is currently unknown.

The same sample was also used in a study of T cells of mothers and their children. In that study: M1S, a second-PCR primer, added sample barcodes and 2-4 random nucleotides.

The source material was blood. This clonotype originated in a boy between 5 and 17 years old in good health. V and J are TRBV20-1 and TRBJ2-5; TRBD2 aligns across 8 bases. The CDR3 region is CSARAETAGVQQETQYF. The CDR3 nucleotides are TGCAGTGCTAGGGCTGAAACAGCGGGGGTTCAACAAGAGACCCAGTACTTC.